This is a list of T cell receptor beta chains from one sample in a study of blood T cell repertoires in COVID-19. Profiling relied on immunoSEQ multiplex PCR, and the TCRdb table lists in-frame clones only, not all of them. In the table there are approximately 100,000 clones, approximately 80% of which are singletons. The sequenced sample consisted of peripheral blood. The receptors derive from an elderly woman with active or convalescent COVID-19. CDR3s include the opening cysteine and the closing phenylalanine or tryptophan. Fields, in order: clone size, V gene, CDR3 length, J gene, D gene, CDR3 protein, CDR3 DNA. A D gene is named only where the DNA matches it firmly. Some rows have no size entry. The others give once, few or many, or a class for an expanded clone.

-	TRBV4-3	13	TRBJ2-7	-	CASSLGLSYEQYF	TGCGCCAGCAGCCTGGGACTTTCCTACGAGCAGTACTTC
few	TRBV28	12	TRBJ2-1	-	CASSLIYGEQFF	TGTGCCAGCAGTTTGATTTACGGTGAGCAGTTCTTC
-	TRBV18	14	TRBJ1-1	TRBD1	CASTWTGGGTEAFF	TGTGCCAGCACGTGGACAGGGGGCGGCACTGAAGCTTTCTTT
-	TRBV14	16	TRBJ2-1	TRBD2	CASSHQRGGRGNEQFF	TGTGCCAGCAGCCACCAGCGGGGGGGCCGGGGAAATGAGCAGTTCTTC
-	TRBV27	14	TRBJ1-1	-	CASSSKQGHTEAFF	TGTGCCAGCAGTTCGAAACAGGGTCACACTGAAGCTTTCTTT
-	TRBV18	17	TRBJ1-5	TRBD1	CASSRDRGSMSNQPQHF	TGTGCCAGCTCACGGGACAGGGGTTCGATGAGCAATCAGCCCCAGCATTTT
-	TRBV6-5	13	TRBJ2-7	TRBD1	CASRPQGENEQYF	TGTGCCAGCAGACCCCAGGGGGAGAACGAGCAGTACTTC
-	TRBV7-3	14	TRBJ2-2	TRBD1	CASSRDSYTGELFF	TGTGCCAGCAGTCGGGACAGTTACACCGGGGAGCTGTTTTTT
-	TRBV24-1	15	TRBJ2-3	-	CATSGRGGYTDTQYF	TGTGCCACCAGTGGGAGGGGGGGATACACAGATACGCAGTATTTT
few	TRBV28	13	TRBJ1-2	TRBD1	CATDSTGGYGYTF	TGTGCCACCGATTCCACAGGGGGTTATGGCTACACCTTC
-	TRBV30	14	TRBJ1-2	TRBD1	CAWSEARGRRGYTF	TGTGCCTGGAGTGAGGCCAGGGGGCGCAGGGGCTACACCTTC
few	TRBV7-2	13	TRBJ1-2	-	CASSLDNNYGYTF	TGTGCCAGCAGCTTGGACAATAACTATGGCTACACCTTC
few	TRBV19	16	TRBJ1-4	-	CASQREGARANEKLFF	TGTGCCAGCCAGCGGGAAGGGGCGAGGGCTAATGAAAAACTGTTTTTT
few	TRBV5-1	14	TRBJ2-5	TRBD1	CASSPGTAQETQYF	TGCGCCAGCAGCCCAGGGACAGCCCAAGAGACCCAGTACTTC
-	TRBV27	13	TRBJ2-1	TRBD2	CASRLAGGNEQFF	TGTGCCAGTAGACTAGCGGGGGGGAATGAGCAGTTCTTC
-	TRBV29-1	13	TRBJ2-7	TRBD1	CSVLRDRAYEQYF	TGCAGCGTACTACGAGACAGGGCCTACGAGCAGTACTTC
-	TRBV23-1	13	TRBJ1-2	-	CASSQGLAYGYTF	TGCGCCAGCAGTCAAGGGCTCGCCTATGGCTACACCTTC
-	TRBV30	15	TRBJ1-4	TRBD1	CAWSLKGQGREKLFF	TGTGCCTGGAGTCTAAAGGGACAGGGCCGAGAAAAACTGTTTTTT
-	TRBV5-1	13	TRBJ1-1	-	CASSWQFGTEAFF	TGCGCCAGCAGCTGGCAGTTTGGCACTGAAGCTTTCTTT
-	TRBV28	13	TRBJ1-4	TRBD1	CASSPPLRDRLFF	TGTGCCAGCAGTCCCCCCCTCCGGGACAGGTTGTTTTTT
-	TRBV7-2	17	TRBJ2-3	TRBD2	CASSLASRGASTDTQYF	TGTGCCAGCAGCTTAGCGTCGCGGGGGGCATCCACAGATACGCAGTATTTT
-	TRBV5-5	17	TRBJ1-2	TRBD1	CASSLYGQGARGYGYTF	TGTGCCAGCAGCTTGTACGGACAGGGGGCTAGGGGCTATGGCTACACCTTC
-	TRBV7-7	17	TRBJ2-3	-	CASSPYLRSTSTDTQYF	TGTGCTAGCAGCCCCTATTTGCGGTCCACTAGCACAGATACGCAGTATTTT
-	TRBV3-1/TRBV3-2	12	TRBJ1-5	-	CASSLLRGPQHF	TGTGCCAGCAGCCTACTTCGTGGGCCCCAGCATTTT
-	TRBV11-2	16	TRBJ2-5	TRBD2	CASSLMRAGGGETQYF	TGTGCCAGCAGCTTAATGCGAGCGGGAGGTGGTGAGACCCAGTACTTC
-	TRBV5-1	16	TRBJ2-2	TRBD1	CASSLGGQGSTGELFF	TGCGCCAGCAGCTTGGGGGGACAGGGGAGCACCGGGGAGCTGTTTTTT
-	TRBV28	19	TRBJ2-1	TRBD2	CASSSGGLAGGPSKDEQFF	TGTGCCAGCAGTTCGGGCGGACTAGCGGGAGGGCCCTCTAAAGATGAGCAGTTCTTC
many	TRBV19	13	TRBJ1-3	TRBD1	CASIGTAGNTIYF	TGTGCCAGTATAGGGACAGCCGGAAACACCATATATTTT
once	TRBV5-8	16	TRBJ1-1	TRBD1	CASSLGDSYMNTEAFF	TGTGCCAGCAGCTTGGGGGACAGCTACATGAACACTGAAGCTTTCTTT
-	TRBV18	13	TRBJ1-2	-	CASSPPGGYGYTF	TGTGCCAGCTCACCACCGGGGGGGTATGGCTACACCTTC
-	TRBV2	16	TRBJ2-3	TRBD2	CASSELTSGGADTQYF	TGTGCCAGCAGCGAGCTTACTAGCGGGGGGGCAGATACGCAGTATTTT
-	TRBV7-2	16	TRBJ2-5	TRBD2	CASTVRLAGEGKTQYF	TGTGCCAGCACCGTACGACTAGCGGGAGAAGGAAAGACCCAGTACTTC
-	TRBV7-6	15	TRBJ2-5	-	CASSIPWTTKRTQYF	TGTGCCAGCAGCATACCCTGGACAACAAAGAGGACCCAGTACTTC
-	TRBV27	15	TRBJ1-2	TRBD1	CASSGTGRRSAGYTF	TGTGCCAGCAGTGGGACAGGGCGACGGAGTGCTGGCTACACCTTC
-	TRBV28	15	TRBJ2-2	TRBD2	CASSLPLAGTGELFF	TGTGCCAGCAGCCTACCGCTAGCGGGCACCGGGGAGCTGTTTTTT
-	TRBV24-1	15	TRBJ1-5	-	CATSDGRDSNQPQHF	TGTGCCACCAGTGATGGCAGGGATAGCAATCAGCCCCAGCATTTT
once	TRBV12-3/TRBV12-4	13	TRBJ1-1	-	CASRGQLNTEAFF	TGTGCCAGCCGTGGACAGTTGAACACTGAAGCTTTCTTT
-	TRBV30	14	TRBJ2-7	-	CAWKRTDILYEQYF	TGTGCCTGGAAGAGGACAGATATACTTTACGAGCAGTACTTC
-	TRBV5-4	15	TRBJ1-2	-	CASSLELTGYDGYTF	TGTGCCAGCAGCTTGGAGCTGACGGGATATGATGGCTACACCTTC
-	TRBV28	12	TRBJ2-7	-	CASSPFPYEQYF	TGTGCCAGCAGCCCTTTTCCTTACGAGCAGTACTTC
-	TRBV24-1	15	TRBJ2-7	TRBD1	CATSDTRDRVYEQYF	TGTGCCACCAGTGATACCCGGGACAGGGTCTACGAGCAGTACTTC
-	TRBV12-3/TRBV12-4	12	TRBJ1-2	TRBD1	CASRYAGGGYTF	TGTGCCAGCAGATATGCAGGGGGTGGCTACACCTTC
few	TRBV5-4	14	TRBJ1-2	TRBD1	CASRLTGGNYGYTF	TGTGCCAGCAGGTTGACAGGGGGAAACTATGGCTACACCTTC
-	TRBV6-5	15	TRBJ1-2	TRBD1	CASILTAGQGLGYTF	TGTGCCAGCATTCTGACGGCGGGACAGGGATTGGGCTACACCTTC
once	TRBV6-5	15	TRBJ2-4	TRBD1	CASSLQGAAKNIQYF	TGTGCCAGCAGCCTACAGGGGGCTGCCAAAAACATTCAGTACTTC
-	TRBV28	15	TRBJ2-7	TRBD1	CASSFGQGEFYEQYF	TGTGCCAGCAGTTTCGGACAGGGGGAGTTCTACGAGCAGTACTTC
-	TRBV2	14	TRBJ2-5	-	CASSEGQIQETQYF	TGTGCCAGCAGTGAAGGGCAGATCCAAGAGACCCAGTACTTC